Below are 12 T cell receptor beta chains sequenced from a single sample in a study of blood T cell repertoires in COVID-19. The repertoire was sequenced with immunoSEQ multiplex PCR; TCRdb's copy has only in-frame clones and lacks some. The sample lists roughly 92,000 clones, approximately 87% occurring once. Sample: peripheral blood. All receptors come from a human donor with acute or convalescent COVID-19. The donor label of this sample is uncertain.

The chain couples TRBV7-9 to TRBJ2-7; a possible D gene is TRBD2 (5 bases). Germline values: CDR1 SEHNR, CDR2 FQNEAQ (reference sequence). The CDR3 extends over 12 amino acids. The ends were cut back, 4 bases at V and 5 bases at J, with 9 bases in the middle. This CDR3 reads CASSWTGDEQYF. The CDR3 nucleotides read TGTGCCAGCAGCTGGACCGGGGACGAGCAGTACTTC.

The chain uses TRBV28 and TRBJ2-3, with 7 bases identical to TRBD2. Per germline, CDR1 MDHEN and CDR2 SYDVKM. V gave up 4 bases and J gave up 9 bases; unmatched junction bases: 19. CDR3 size: 17 residues. Here the CDR3 DNA reads TGTGCCAGCAGTTCTCCGGGACTAAGGGCCCCGGGAGAGACGCAGTATTTT. Protein sequence: CASSSPGLRAPGETQYF. The whole variable domain, remainder taken from reference TRBV28 and TRBJ2-3, is DVKVTQSSRYLVKRTGEKVFLECVQDMDHENMFWYRQDPGLGLRLIYFSYDVKMKEKGDIPEGYSVSREKKERFSLILESASTNQTSMYLCASSSPGLRAPGETQYFGPGTRLTVL.

V gene TRBV7-8 combines with J gene TRBJ2-1; 9 bases agree with TRBD2. Germline V gene lookup returns CDR1 SGHVS and CDR2 FQNEAQ. Trimming cost V 4 bases and J 3 bases; bases outside gene matches: 10. The CDR3 has 17 amino acids. CDR3: CASSSPGGAGGYNEQFF. In nucleotides, the CDR3 is TGTGCCAGCAGCTCTCCGGGTGGAGCGGGGGGCTACAATGAGCAGTTCTTC.

This sequence joins TRBV7-3 and TRBJ1-6; D not resolved. CDR1 and CDR2 (germline): SGHTA, FQGTGA. V dropped 3 bases and J dropped 7 bases, with 10 bases sitting between them. The length of the CDR3 is 14 residues. The CDR3: CASSLVGRNSPLHF. The CDR3 coding sequence is TGTGCCAGCAGCTTGGTAGGGAGGAATTCACCCCTCCACTTT. The variable domain in full, with the rest retrieved from reference TRBV7-3 and TRBJ1-6, is GAGVSQTPSNKVTEKGKYVELRCDPISGHTALYWYRQSLGQGPEFLIYFQGTGAADDSGLPNDRFFAVRPEGSVSTLKIQRTERGDSAVYLCASSLVGRNSPLHFGNGTRLTVT.

The chain uses TRBV3-1 (or the pseudogene TRBV3-2) and TRBJ2-2; 10 bases fit TRBD1. CDR1 and CDR2 from the germline V gene are LGHDT and YNNKEL (reference sequence). This CDR3 region has 17 residues. V was clipped by 7 bases and J by 2 bases; unmatched bases: 10. The CDR3 coding sequence is TGTGCCAGCACCTCTTTGGGGACAGGGGCCAACACCGGGGAGCTGTTTTTT. Its translation: CASTSLGTGANTGELFF.

The chain joins TRBV5-1 to TRBJ1-4; no definite D call. Germline V CDR1 and CDR2: SGHRS, YFSETQ. Trimming removed 2 bases at V and 0 bases at J, with 5 bases between. The CDR3 totals 14 residues. CDR3 bases: TGCGCCAGCAGCTTATCAGCAACTAATGAAAAACTGTTTTTT. Protein sequence: CASSLSATNEKLFF.

The chain employs TRBV30 and TRBJ1-1; no definite D call. This CDR3 contains 15 residues. Between the trimmed V and J ends, which lost 0 bases and 7 bases, there was a span of 18 bases. Germline V gives CDR1 GTSNPN, CDR2 SVGIG (reference sequence). The CDR3 loop reads CAWSVRSSGYGEAFF. The CDR3 nucleotides read TGTGCCTGGAGTGTTAGGTCGTCGGGTTACGGTGAAGCTTTCTTT.

This chain joins TRBV18 and TRBJ2-3; TRBD1 is a possible D gene (6 bases). This CDR3 is 16 amino acids long. Germline-derived CDR1 and CDR2 are KGHSH and LQKENI. Trimming left V 5 bases short and J 6 bases short, with 21 bases between. CDR3 region: CASSSGTTATTDTQYF. The CDR3 bases are TGTGCCAGCTCATCCGGGACAACCGCGACGACGGATACGCAGTATTTT.

V is TRBV4-1 and J is TRBJ1-6; 8 nucleotides agree with TRBD1. This CDR3 is built from 15 residues. Germline values: CDR1 MGHRA, CDR2 YSYEKL. The V gene end was trimmed by 1 base and the J gene end by 7 bases; junction bases not matched to a gene: 3. The CDR3 DNA sequence: TGCGCCAGCAGCCAAGTCAGGGGGCCCAATTCACCCCTCCACTTT. Translation gives CASSQVRGPNSPLHF.

The chain employs TRBV11-2 and TRBJ1-5; D is undetermined. The germline V gene encodes CDR1 SGHAT and CDR2 FQNNGV. The CDR3 consists of 13 residues. V was trimmed by 5 bases and J by 6 bases, leaving 11 bases between them. CDR3 nucleotides: TGTGCCAGCAGCGGAGGTTTTGTTCAGCCCCAGCATTTT. Its protein product is CASSGGFVQPQHF.

V and J are TRBV6-4 and TRBJ1-2, with 7 nucleotides matching TRBD1. Germline values: CDR1 MRHNA, CDR2 SNTAGT. V trimming: 0 bases; J trimming: 6 bases; junction bases outside the gene matches: 4. This CDR3 comprises 14 residues. The CDR3 bases are TGTGCCAGCAGTGACTCACGGACAGGCCATGGCTACACCTTC. As protein: CASSDSRTGHGYTF.

This chain connects TRBV19 to TRBJ1-3; tentatively, D is TRBD1 (6 bases). CDR3 length: 13 amino acids. V was cut by 5 bases and J by 7 bases, with 12 bases left in between. CDR1 LNHDA and CDR2 SQIVND come from the germline V gene (reference sequence). The DNA of the CDR3 is TGTGCCAGTAGTGCTCAGGGGTACAACACCATATATTTT. It encodes CASSAQGYNTIYF.